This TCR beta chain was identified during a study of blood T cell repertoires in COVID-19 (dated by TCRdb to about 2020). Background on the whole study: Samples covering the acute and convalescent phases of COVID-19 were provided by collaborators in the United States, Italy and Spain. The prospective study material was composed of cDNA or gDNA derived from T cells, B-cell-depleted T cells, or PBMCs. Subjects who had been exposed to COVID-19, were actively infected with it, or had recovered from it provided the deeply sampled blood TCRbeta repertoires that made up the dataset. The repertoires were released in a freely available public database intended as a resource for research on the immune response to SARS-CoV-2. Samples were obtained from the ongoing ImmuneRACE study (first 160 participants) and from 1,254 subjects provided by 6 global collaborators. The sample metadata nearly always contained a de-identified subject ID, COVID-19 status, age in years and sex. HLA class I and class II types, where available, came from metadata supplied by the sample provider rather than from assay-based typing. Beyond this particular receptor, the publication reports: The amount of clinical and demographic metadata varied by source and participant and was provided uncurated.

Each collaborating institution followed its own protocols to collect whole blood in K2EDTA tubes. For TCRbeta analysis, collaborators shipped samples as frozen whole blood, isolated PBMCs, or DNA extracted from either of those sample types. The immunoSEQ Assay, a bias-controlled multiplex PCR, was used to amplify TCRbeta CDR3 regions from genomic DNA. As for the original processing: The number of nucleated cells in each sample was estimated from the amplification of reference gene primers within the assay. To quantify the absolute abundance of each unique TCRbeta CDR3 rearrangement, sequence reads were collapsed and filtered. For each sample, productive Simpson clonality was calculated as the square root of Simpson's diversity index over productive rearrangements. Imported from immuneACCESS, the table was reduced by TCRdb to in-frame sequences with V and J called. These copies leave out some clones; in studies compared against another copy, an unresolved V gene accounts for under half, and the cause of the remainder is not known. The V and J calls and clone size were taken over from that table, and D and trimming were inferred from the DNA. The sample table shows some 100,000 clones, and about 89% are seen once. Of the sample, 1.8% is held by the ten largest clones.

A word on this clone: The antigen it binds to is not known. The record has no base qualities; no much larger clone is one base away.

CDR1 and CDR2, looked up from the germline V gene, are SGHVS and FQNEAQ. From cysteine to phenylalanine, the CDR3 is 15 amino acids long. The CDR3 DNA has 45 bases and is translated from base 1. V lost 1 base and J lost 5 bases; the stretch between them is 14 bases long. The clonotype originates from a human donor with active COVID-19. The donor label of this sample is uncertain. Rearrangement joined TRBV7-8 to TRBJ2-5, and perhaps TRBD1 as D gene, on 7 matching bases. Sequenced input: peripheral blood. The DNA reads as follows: TGTGCCAGCAGCTTAGGGGAGACAGGGAGGGAGACCCAGTACTTC. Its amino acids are CASSLGETGRETQYF.